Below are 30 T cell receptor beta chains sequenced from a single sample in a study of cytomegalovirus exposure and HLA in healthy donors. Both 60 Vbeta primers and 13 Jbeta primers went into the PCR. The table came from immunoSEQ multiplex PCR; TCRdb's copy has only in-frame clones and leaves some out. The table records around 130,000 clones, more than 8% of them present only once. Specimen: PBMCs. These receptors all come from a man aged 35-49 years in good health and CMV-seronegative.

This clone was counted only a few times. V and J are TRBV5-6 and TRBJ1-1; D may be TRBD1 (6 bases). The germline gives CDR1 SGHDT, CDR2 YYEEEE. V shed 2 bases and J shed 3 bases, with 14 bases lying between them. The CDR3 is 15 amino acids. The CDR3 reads CASSFGGAGDTEAFF. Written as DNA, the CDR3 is TGTGCCAGCAGCTTCGGGGGGGCTGGGGACACTGAAGCTTTCTTT.

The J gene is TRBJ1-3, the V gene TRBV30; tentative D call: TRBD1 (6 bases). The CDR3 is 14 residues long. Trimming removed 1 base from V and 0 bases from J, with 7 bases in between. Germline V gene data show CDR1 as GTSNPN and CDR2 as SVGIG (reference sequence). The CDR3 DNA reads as TGTGCCTGGAGTGGGACAGACTCTGGAAACACCATATATTTT. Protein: CAWSGTDSGNTIYF.

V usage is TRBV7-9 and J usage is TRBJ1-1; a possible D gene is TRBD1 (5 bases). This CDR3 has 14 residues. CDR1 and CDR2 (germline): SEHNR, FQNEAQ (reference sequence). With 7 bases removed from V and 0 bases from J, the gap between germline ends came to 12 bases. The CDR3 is CASTPDSLNTEAFF. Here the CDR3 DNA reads TGTGCCAGCACCCCAGACAGCTTGAACACTGAAGCTTTCTTT.

CDR3 loop: CASSLGPGTQYF. CDR3 in DNA: TGTGCCAGCAGCTTAGGGCCGGGGACCCAGTACTTC. V gene TRBV7-8 combines with J gene TRBJ2-5; D not certain. The CDR3 length is 12 residues. V was shortened by 1 base and J by 7 bases, with 7 bases between the two germline ends. CDR1 and CDR2 (germline): SGHVS, FQNEAQ.

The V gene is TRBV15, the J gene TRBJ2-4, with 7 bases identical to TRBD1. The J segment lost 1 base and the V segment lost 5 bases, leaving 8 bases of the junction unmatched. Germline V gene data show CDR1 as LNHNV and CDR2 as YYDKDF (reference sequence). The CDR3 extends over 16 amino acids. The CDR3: CATSADRVGAKNIQYF. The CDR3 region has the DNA TGTGCCACCAGCGCCGACAGGGTAGGGGCCAAAAACATTCAGTACTTC.

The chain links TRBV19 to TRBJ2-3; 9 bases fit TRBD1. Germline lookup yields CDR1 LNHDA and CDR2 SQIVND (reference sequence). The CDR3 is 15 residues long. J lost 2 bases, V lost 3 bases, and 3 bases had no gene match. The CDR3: CASSMRTGATDTQYF. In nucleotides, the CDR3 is TGTGCCAGTAGTATGAGGACAGGGGCCACAGATACGCAGTATTTT.

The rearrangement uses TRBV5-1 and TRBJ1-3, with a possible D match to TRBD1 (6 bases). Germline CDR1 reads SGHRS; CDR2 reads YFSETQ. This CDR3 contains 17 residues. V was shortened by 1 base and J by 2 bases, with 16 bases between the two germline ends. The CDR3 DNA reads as TGCGCCAGCAGCTTGACGATAACAGGGACCCCTGGAAACACCATATATTTT. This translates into CASSLTITGTPGNTIYF.

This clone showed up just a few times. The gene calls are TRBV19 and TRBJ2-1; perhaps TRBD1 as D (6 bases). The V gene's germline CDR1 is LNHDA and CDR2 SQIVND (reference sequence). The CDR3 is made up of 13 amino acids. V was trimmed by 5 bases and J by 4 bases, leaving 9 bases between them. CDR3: CASSPGDYNEQFF. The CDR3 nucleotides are TGTGCCAGTAGTCCAGGGGATTACAATGAGCAGTTCTTC.

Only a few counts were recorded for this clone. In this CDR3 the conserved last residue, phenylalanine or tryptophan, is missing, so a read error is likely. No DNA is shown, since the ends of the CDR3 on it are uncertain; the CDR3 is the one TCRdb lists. The CDR3 spells CATQGIGHTGEMFL. V and J are TRBV10-3 and TRBJ2-2; TRBD1, the D gene given by the table, was not confirmed from the DNA. A total of 14 residues make up the CDR3, ends included. Germline V gives CDR1 ENHRY, CDR2 SYGVKD.

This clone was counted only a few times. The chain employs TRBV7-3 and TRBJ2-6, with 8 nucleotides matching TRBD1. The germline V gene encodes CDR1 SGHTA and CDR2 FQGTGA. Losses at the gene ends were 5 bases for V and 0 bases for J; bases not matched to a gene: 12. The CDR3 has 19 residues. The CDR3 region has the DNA TGTGCCAGCAGCCGACCCCCTGGGACAGGCTCCTCTGGGGCCAACGTCCTGACTTTC. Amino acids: CASSRPPGTGSSGANVLTF.

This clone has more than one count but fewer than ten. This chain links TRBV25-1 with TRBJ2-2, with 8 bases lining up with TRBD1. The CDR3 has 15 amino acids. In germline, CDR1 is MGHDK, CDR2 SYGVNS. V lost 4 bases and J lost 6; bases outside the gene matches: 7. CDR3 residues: CASSAPGQESGELFF. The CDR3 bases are TGTGCCAGCAGTGCACCGGGACAGGAATCCGGGGAGCTGTTTTTT.

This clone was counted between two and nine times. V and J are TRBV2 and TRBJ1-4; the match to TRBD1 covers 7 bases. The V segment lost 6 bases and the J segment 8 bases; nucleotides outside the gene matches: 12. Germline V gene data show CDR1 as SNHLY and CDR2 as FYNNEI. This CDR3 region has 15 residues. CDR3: CASRGKTGLGEKLFF. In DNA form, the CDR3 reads TGTGCCAGCAGAGGAAAGACAGGGTTAGGGGAAAAACTGTTTTTT.

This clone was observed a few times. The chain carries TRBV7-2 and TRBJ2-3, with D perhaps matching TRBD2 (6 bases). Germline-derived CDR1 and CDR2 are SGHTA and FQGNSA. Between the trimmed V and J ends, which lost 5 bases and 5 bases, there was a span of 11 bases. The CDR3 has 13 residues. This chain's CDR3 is CASSQTGVDTQYF. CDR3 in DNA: TGTGCCAGCAGCCAAACGGGGGTAGATACGCAGTATTTT.

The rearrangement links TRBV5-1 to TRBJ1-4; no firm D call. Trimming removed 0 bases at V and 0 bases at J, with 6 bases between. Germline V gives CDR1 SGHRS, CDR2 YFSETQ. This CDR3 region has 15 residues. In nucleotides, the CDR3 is TGCGCCAGCAGCTTGGCAGGAACAACTAATGAAAAACTGTTTTTT. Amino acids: CASSLAGTTNEKLFF.

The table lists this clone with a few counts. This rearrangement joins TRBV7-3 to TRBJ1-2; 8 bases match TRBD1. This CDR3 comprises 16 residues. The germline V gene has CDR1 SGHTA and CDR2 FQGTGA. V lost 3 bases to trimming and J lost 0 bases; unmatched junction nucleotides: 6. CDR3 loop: CASSFPRDRTNYGYTF. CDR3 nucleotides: TGTGCCAGCAGCTTTCCCCGGGACAGGACTAACTATGGCTACACCTTC.

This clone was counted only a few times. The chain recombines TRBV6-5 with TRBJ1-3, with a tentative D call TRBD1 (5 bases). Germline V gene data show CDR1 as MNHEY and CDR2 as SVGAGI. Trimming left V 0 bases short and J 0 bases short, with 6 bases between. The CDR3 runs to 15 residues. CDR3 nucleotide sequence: TGTGCCAGCAGTTACTCGACAGACTCTGGAAACACCATATATTTT. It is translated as CASSYSTDSGNTIYF.

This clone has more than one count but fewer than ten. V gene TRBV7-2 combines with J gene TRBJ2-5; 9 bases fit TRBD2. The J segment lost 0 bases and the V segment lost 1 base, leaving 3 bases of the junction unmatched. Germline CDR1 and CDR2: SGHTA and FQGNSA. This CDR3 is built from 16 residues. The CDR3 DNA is TGTGCCAGCAGCTTAGGGGCGGGGGGGTACCAAGAGACCCAGTACTTC. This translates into CASSLGAGGYQETQYF.

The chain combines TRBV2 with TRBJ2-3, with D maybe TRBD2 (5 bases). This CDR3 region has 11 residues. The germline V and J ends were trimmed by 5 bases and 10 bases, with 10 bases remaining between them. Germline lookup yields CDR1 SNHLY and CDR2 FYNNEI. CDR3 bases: TGTGCCAGCAGTATCCAGAGGGCGCAGTATTTT. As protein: CASSIQRAQYF.

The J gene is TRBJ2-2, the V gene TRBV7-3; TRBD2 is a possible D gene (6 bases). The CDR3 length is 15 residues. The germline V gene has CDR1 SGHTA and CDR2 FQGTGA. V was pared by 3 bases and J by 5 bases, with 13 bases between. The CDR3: CASSFRPGVTGELFF. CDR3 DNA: TGTGCCAGCAGCTTCCGTCCGGGGGTGACCGGGGAGCTGTTTTTT.

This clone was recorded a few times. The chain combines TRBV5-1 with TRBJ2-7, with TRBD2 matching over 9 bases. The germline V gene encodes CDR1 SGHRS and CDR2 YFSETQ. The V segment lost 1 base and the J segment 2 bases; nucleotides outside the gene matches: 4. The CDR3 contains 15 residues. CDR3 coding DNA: TGCGCCAGCAGCTTGCGGCTAGCGGGGCCCTACGAGCAGTACTTC. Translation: CASSLRLAGPYEQYF.

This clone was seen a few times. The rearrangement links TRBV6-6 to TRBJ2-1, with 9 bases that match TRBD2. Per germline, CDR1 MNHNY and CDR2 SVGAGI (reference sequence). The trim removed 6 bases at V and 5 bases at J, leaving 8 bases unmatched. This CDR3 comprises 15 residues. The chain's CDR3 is CASSPAGGLHNEQFF. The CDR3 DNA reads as TGTGCCAGCAGCCCGGCGGGGGGGCTCCACAATGAGCAGTTCTTC.

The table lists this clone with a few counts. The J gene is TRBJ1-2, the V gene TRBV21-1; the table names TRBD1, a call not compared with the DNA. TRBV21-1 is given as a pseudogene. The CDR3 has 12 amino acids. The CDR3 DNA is TGTGCCAGCAGAACAGGGAACTATGGCTACACCTTC. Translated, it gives CASRTGNYGYTF.

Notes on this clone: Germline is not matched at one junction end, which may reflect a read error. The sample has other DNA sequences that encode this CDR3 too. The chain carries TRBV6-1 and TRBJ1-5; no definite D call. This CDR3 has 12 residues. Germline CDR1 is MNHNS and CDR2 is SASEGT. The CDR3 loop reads CARRPSHQPQHF. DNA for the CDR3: TGTGCCAGGCGGCCTTCCCATCAGCCCCAGCATTTC.

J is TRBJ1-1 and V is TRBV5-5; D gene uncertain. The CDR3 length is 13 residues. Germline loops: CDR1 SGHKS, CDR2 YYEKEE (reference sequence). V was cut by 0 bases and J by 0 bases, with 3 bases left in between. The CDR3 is CASSLDLNTEAFF. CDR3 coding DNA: TGTGCCAGCAGCTTGGACTTGAACACTGAAGCTTTCTTT.

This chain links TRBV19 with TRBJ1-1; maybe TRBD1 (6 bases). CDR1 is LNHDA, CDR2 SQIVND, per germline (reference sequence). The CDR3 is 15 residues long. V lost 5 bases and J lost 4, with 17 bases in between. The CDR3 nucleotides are TGTGCCAGTAGTCCCGAGGGGGGGGCTGGCACTGAAGCTTTCTTT. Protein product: CASSPEGGAGTEAFF.

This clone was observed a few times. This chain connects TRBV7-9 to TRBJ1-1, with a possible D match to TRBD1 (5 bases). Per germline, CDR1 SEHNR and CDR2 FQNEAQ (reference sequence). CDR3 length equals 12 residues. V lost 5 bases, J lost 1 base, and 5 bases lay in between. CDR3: CASSDRNTEAFF. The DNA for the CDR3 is TGTGCCAGCAGCGACAGGAACACTGAAGCTTTCTTT.

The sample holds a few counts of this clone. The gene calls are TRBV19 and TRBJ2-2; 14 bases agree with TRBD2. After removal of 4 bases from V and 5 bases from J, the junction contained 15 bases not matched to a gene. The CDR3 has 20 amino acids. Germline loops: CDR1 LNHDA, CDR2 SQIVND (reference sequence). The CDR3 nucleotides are TGTGCCAGTAGTAACCAGGGAACGGGACTAGCGGGGGAGCTGACCGGGGAGCTGTTTTTT. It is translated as CASSNQGTGLAGELTGELFF.

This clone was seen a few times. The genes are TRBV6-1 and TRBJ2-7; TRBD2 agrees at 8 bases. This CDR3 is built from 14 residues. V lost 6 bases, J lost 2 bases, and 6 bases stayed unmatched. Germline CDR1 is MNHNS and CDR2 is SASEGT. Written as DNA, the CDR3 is TGTGCCAGCAGGGTTACTAGCGGCACCTACGAGCAGTACTTC. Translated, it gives CASRVTSGTYEQYF.

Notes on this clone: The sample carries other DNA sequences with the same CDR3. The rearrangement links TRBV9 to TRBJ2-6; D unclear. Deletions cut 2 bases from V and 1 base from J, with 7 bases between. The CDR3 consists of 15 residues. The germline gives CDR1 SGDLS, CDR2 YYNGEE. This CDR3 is CASSVESSGANVLTF. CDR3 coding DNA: TGTGCCAGCAGCGTCGAGAGTTCTGGGGCCAACGTCCTGACTTTC.

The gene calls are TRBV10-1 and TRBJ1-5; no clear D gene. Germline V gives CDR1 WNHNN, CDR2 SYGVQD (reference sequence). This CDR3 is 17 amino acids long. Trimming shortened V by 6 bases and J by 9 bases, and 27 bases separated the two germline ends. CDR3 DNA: TGCGCCAGCAGCCCAGGATGGATCCCTAAGTATCTAAGGCCCCAGCATTTT. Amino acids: CASSPGWIPKYLRPQHF.